This TCR beta chain was captured in a study of shared clonotypes between healthy human individuals. This table comes from immunoSEQ multiplex PCR, and its TCRdb copy is limited to in-frame clones, with some not included. This sample has 2 million to 2.5 million clones; 80% to 95% occur once, and the top ten carry about 0.41%. The receptor comes from a man in his late teens or twenties in good health. Some clones in this sample may be carry-over from other donors' samples. Sequenced material: naive CD4+ T cells from PBMCs. Specified subset: CD45RA+ positively selected.

The CDR3 sequence is CASSRTGRETQYF. The CDR3 DNA reads as TGTGCCAGCAGTCGGACAGGGCGAGAGACCCAGTACTTC. The V and J genes are TRBV28 and TRBJ2-5, with 8 nucleotides matching TRBD1. This CDR3 is 13 amino acids long. Germline-derived CDR1 and CDR2 are MDHEN and SYDVKM. Trimming at V came to 5 bases and at J to 4 bases, leaving 3 bases not matched to a gene.